The 26 T cell receptor beta chains below all came from one sample that was sequenced in a study of cytomegalovirus exposure and HLA in healthy donors. Amplification used 60 Vbeta primers and 13 Jbeta primers. Only in-frame clones appear in the TCRdb table, and some are missing; sequencing was by immunoSEQ multiplex PCR. The sample includes under 130,000 clones, less than 80% of them seen just once. Source material: PBMCs. These receptors were collected from a man in his thirties or forties in good health and CMV-seronegative.

This sequence joins TRBV15 and TRBJ2-3; 8 bases agree with TRBD1. CDR3 length equals 16 residues. Unmatched junction bases numbered 7, after V lost 1 base and J lost 4 bases. CDR1 is LNHNV, CDR2 YYDKDF, per germline (reference sequence). The CDR3 reads CATSRVLGQGSDTQYF. CDR3 DNA sequence: TGTGCCACCAGCAGAGTGCTTGGACAGGGCTCAGATACGCAGTATTTT.

The chain employs TRBV4-3 and TRBJ1-2; D is ambiguous. In germline, CDR1 is LGHNA, CDR2 YSLEER. The V and J ends lost 2 bases and 7 bases respectively, with 11 bases between them. The CDR3 loop spans 13 amino acids. CDR3 protein: CASSQLMAPGYTF. The CDR3, as DNA: TGCGCCAGCAGCCAACTTATGGCCCCTGGCTACACCTTC.

The chain couples TRBV7-8 to TRBJ1-1, with D perhaps TRBD1 (5 bases). V dropped 5 bases and J dropped 2 bases, with 12 bases sitting between them. CDR1 is SGHVS and CDR2 is FQNEAQ in the germline V gene. The length of the CDR3 is 14 residues. For the CDR3, the DNA is TGTGCCAGCAGCCCCCTTACAGGAAACACTGAAGCTTTCTTT. It is translated as CASSPLTGNTEAFF.

The chain carries TRBV7-7 and TRBJ2-1; 9 bases match TRBD2. After removal of 4 bases from V and 8 bases from J, the junction contained 9 bases not matched to a gene. Looked up from germline, CDR1 is SSHAT and CDR2 is FNYEAQ (reference sequence). This CDR3 is 15 amino acids long. CDR3 DNA sequence: TGTGCCAGCAGCTCCGGACTAGCGCCGACCGATGAGCAGTTCTTC. Protein: CASSSGLAPTDEQFF.

The rearrangement joins TRBV18 to TRBJ1-1; TRBD1 aligns across 12 bases. This CDR3 is 14 amino acids long. J gave up 5 bases and V 8 bases, and 6 bases lay outside the gene matches. Germline CDR1 is KGHSH and CDR2 is LQKENI. CDR3 nucleotides: TGTGCCAGCGTACCGGGACAGGGGGCGACTGAAGCTTTCTTT. Its protein product is CASVPGQGATEAFF. Full variable domain (missing parts from reference TRBV18 and TRBJ1-1): NAGVMQNPRHLVRRRGQEARLRCSPMKGHSHVYWYRQLPEEGLKFMVYLQKENIIDESGMPKERFSAEFPKEGPSILRIQQVVRGDSAAYFCASVPGQGATEAFFGQGTRLTVV.

This clone occurred a few times. V and J are TRBV5-1 and TRBJ2-7, with 7 bases aligning to TRBD1. The CDR3 is made up of 15 amino acids. V was pared by 1 base and J by 1 base, with 5 bases of the junction left unmatched. CDR1 is SGHRS and CDR2 is YFSETQ in the germline V gene. The CDR3 DNA reads as TGCGCCAGCAGCTTGACAGGGGTTGGATCCTACGAGCAGTACTTC. This encodes CASSLTGVGSYEQYF.

V gene TRBV7-2 combines with J gene TRBJ1-6; D perhaps matches TRBD1 (5 bases). CDR3 size: 14 residues. CDR1 and CDR2 from the germline V gene are SGHTA and FQGNSA. V was cut by 5 bases and J by 6 bases, with 11 bases left in between. CDR3 sequence: CASSLDSINSPLHF. Here the CDR3 DNA reads TGTGCCAGCAGCCTCGACAGTATTAATTCACCCCTCCACTTT.

The chain employs TRBV27 and TRBJ1-1; TRBD1 matches at 8 bases. The V gene's germline CDR1 is MNHEY and CDR2 SMNVEV (reference sequence). This CDR3 is built from 13 residues. V shed 5 bases and J 11 bases; nucleotides not matched to a gene: 10. CDR3 DNA sequence: TGTGCCAGCAGTCTTACAGGGGGAATAGACGCTTTCTTT. It specifies CASSLTGGIDAFF.

This chain uses TRBV5-4 with TRBJ2-7, with TRBD1 as a possible D gene (6 bases). The length of the CDR3 is 14 residues. Germline loops: CDR1 SGHNT, CDR2 YYREEE (reference sequence). The ends were cut back, 4 bases at V and 1 base at J, with 12 bases in the middle. DNA for the CDR3: TGTGCCAGCAGCCAGGACAGAAATTCCTACGAGCAGTACTTC. Translated: CASSQDRNSYEQYF. The variable domain in full, completed from reference TRBV5-4 and TRBJ2-7, reads ETGVTQSPTHLIKTRGQQVTLRCSSQSGHNTVSWYQQALGQGPQFIFQYYREEENGRGNFPPRFSGLQFPNYSSELNVNALELDDSALYLCASSQDRNSYEQYFGPGTRLTVT.

The chain has TRBV7-6 and TRBJ1-3; 8 bases fit TRBD1. The CDR3 is 17 amino acids. J lost 0 bases, V lost 3 bases, and 7 bases had no gene match. Looked up from germline, CDR1 is SGHVS and CDR2 is FNYEAQ. The CDR3 sequence: CASSLRDRRSSGNTIYF. The CDR3 DNA follows: TGTGCCAGCAGCTTGAGGGACAGGCGGAGCTCTGGAAACACCATATATTTT.

V gene TRBV5-1 combines with J gene TRBJ2-3; 8 bases align to TRBD2. V lost 0 bases, J lost 5 bases, and 11 bases stayed unmatched. The V gene's germline CDR1 is SGHRS and CDR2 YFSETQ. The CDR3 contains 17 residues. CDR3 nucleotides: TGCGCCAGCAGCTTGGCCTACCGGGGGGGCGGGGAAGATACGCAGTATTTT. Translating it yields CASSLAYRGGGEDTQYF. Looking up the rest from reference TRBV5-1 and TRBJ2-3 gives the full variable domain: KAGVTQTPRYLIKTRGQQVTLSCSPISGHRSVSWYQQTPGQGLQFLFEYFSETQRNKGNFPGRFSGRQFSNSRSEMNVSTLELGDSALYLCASSLAYRGGGEDTQYFGPGTRLTVL.

The CDR3 DNA is TGTGCCAGCAGTGTGCAAAAAGGACAGGGATATTCAGATACGCAGTATTTT. Encoded protein: CASSVQKGQGYSDTQYF. This chain joins TRBV6-1 and TRBJ2-3; 8 bases align to TRBD1. CDR1 and CDR2 (germline): MNHNS, SASEGT. The CDR3 is 17 residues long. Unmatched junction bases numbered 13, after V lost 4 bases and J lost 4 bases.

V is TRBV7-2 and J is TRBJ2-7; weak D call: TRBD2 (7 bases). The CDR3 sequence is 15 residues long. The V gene's germline CDR1 is SGHTA and CDR2 FQGNSA. V was pared by 6 bases and J by 3 bases, with 18 bases between. CDR3 region: CASRVGGGRRYEQYF. The CDR3 DNA is TGTGCCAGCAGGGTAGGGGGGGGCCGGCGCTACGAGCAGTACTTC.

V gene TRBV25-1 combines with J gene TRBJ2-4; tentative D call: TRBD2 (6 bases). The length of the CDR3 is 17 residues. Trimming removed 3 bases at V and 0 bases at J, with 15 bases between. Germline V lookup: CDR1 MGHDK, CDR2 SYGVNS. In DNA, the CDR3 is TGTGCCAGCAGTGACCGCGGGGACGGCCTAGCCAAAAACATTCAGTACTTC. It encodes CASSDRGDGLAKNIQYF. The full variable domain, its missing parts supplied by reference TRBV25-1 and TRBJ2-4, is EADIYQTPRYLVIGTGKKITLECSQTMGHDKMYWYQQDPGMELHLIHYSYGVNSTEKGDLSSESTVSRIRTEHFPLTLESARPSHTSQYLCASSDRGDGLAKNIQYFGAGTRLSVL.

The rearrangement joins TRBV18 to TRBJ2-3, with TRBD2 matching over 10 bases. This CDR3 contains 15 residues. Germline V gives CDR1 KGHSH, CDR2 LQKENI. V was clipped by 3 bases and J by 5 bases; unmatched bases: 5. CDR3 residues: CASSPASGSVDTQYF. In nucleotides, the CDR3 is TGTGCCAGCTCACCCGCTAGCGGGAGTGTAGATACGCAGTATTTT.

V gene TRBV10-1 combines with J gene TRBJ2-3; D possibly corresponds to TRBD2 (6 bases). V lost 0 bases and J lost 0, with 10 bases in between. CDR1 and CDR2 from the germline V gene are WNHNN and SYGVQD (reference sequence). This CDR3 is 16 amino acids long. CDR3: CASSESRTISTDTQYF. CDR3 coding DNA: TGCGCCAGCAGTGAGTCCAGGACTATCAGCACAGATACGCAGTATTTT.

The J gene is TRBJ2-5, the V gene TRBV9, with D unresolved. Deletions cut 0 bases from V and 5 bases from J, with 11 bases between. From germline, CDR1 is SGDLS and CDR2 YYNGEE. The CDR3 has 14 residues. CDR3 protein: CASSVGVSTETQYF. In nucleotides, the CDR3 is TGTGCCAGCAGCGTAGGAGTTAGTACGGAGACCCAGTACTTC.

The gene calls are TRBV10-3 and TRBJ2-1; the match to TRBD2 covers 8 bases. This CDR3 is built from 15 residues. With 2 bases clipped from V and 7 bases from J, the junction kept 7 bases outside the gene matches. Germline-derived CDR1 and CDR2 are ENHRY and SYGVKD. The CDR3 coding sequence is TGTGCCATCAGTGAGGCCGGGACTAGTAAGAATGAGCAGTTCTTC. It yields the protein CAISEAGTSKNEQFF.

V usage is TRBV5-1 and J usage is TRBJ2-5; 8 bases match TRBD1. Germline V gives CDR1 SGHRS, CDR2 YFSETQ. Trimming at V came to 0 bases and at J to 2 bases, leaving 9 bases not matched to a gene. This CDR3 is built from 17 residues. CDR3 nucleotides: TGCGCCAGCAGCTTGGCCCGGACAGGGACCGATCAAGAGACCCAGTACTTC. Translation gives CASSLARTGTDQETQYF. The variable domain in full, completed from reference TRBV5-1 and TRBJ2-5, reads KAGVTQTPRYLIKTRGQQVTLSCSPISGHRSVSWYQQTPGQGLQFLFEYFSETQRNKGNFPGRFSGRQFSNSRSEMNVSTLELGDSALYLCASSLARTGTDQETQYFGPGTRLLVL.

This clone was counted a few times. The V gene is TRBV19, the J gene TRBJ1-5; D perhaps matches TRBD1 (5 bases). Per germline, CDR1 LNHDA and CDR2 SQIVND (reference sequence). The CDR3 loop spans 11 amino acids. V was trimmed by 11 bases and J by 11 bases, leaving 16 bases between them. As DNA, the CDR3 is TGTGCCCCCAGCAGGGAAAGAGCCCAGCATTTT. Amino acid sequence: CAPSRERAQHF.

V gene TRBV27 combines with J gene TRBJ2-5; D perhaps matches TRBD2 (7 bases). With the DNA end fitting TRBJ2-7 better, the J assignment may be wrong. CDR3 length equals 16 residues. Germline-derived CDR1 and CDR2 are MNHEY and SMNVEV (reference sequence). The CDR3 coding sequence is TGTGCCAGCAGTCAACTCGCAGCGGGACACGGCTACGAGCAGTACTTC. It is translated as CASSQLAAGHGYEQYF.

CDR3 nucleotides: TGTGCCAGCAGTTCGGGACAGGGGAGGCTACTCGAGCAGTACTTC. Protein sequence: CASSSGQGRLLEQYF. The J gene is TRBJ2-7, the V gene TRBV28; 10 nucleotides agree with TRBD1. CDR1 MDHEN and CDR2 SYDVKM come from the germline V gene. CDR3 length equals 15 residues. V trimming: 4 bases; J trimming: 6 bases; junction bases outside the gene matches: 9.

There are a few counts of this clone. The J gene is TRBJ2-6, the V gene TRBV2; D is possibly TRBD2 (6 bases). The CDR3 runs to 14 residues. Trimming removed 7 bases from V and 2 bases from J, with 9 bases in between. CDR1 is SNHLY, CDR2 FYNNEI, per germline. The CDR3 DNA follows: TGTGCCAGCAAGGAGGGACCTGGGGCCAACGTCCTGACTTTC. Its translation: CASKEGPGANVLTF. The variable domain in full, completed from reference TRBV2 and TRBJ2-6, reads EPEVTQTPSHQVTQMGQEVILRCVPISNHLYFYWYRQILGQKVEFLVSFYNNEISEKSEIFDDQFSVERPDGSNFTLKIRSTKLEDSAMYFCASKEGPGANVLTFGAGSRLTVL.

V and J are TRBV27 and TRBJ1-5, with D possibly TRBD1 on 6 matching bases. The CDR3 is 13 residues long. The ends were cut back, 4 bases at V and 7 bases at J, with 11 bases in the middle. The germline V gene encodes CDR1 MNHEY and CDR2 SMNVEV (reference sequence). CDR3 nucleotide sequence: TGTGCCAGCAGTTCTAACGACAGGCAGCCCCAGCATTTT. Translated: CASSSNDRQPQHF.

For the CDR3, the DNA is TGCGCCAGCAGCTCCACCTGGGACAATCGCGGCTACACCTTC. As protein: CASSSTWDNRGYTF. This chain uses TRBV4-1 with TRBJ1-2; a possible D gene is TRBD1 (6 bases). The CDR3 covers 14 residues. Trimming left V 5 bases short and J 8 bases short, with 18 bases between. Germline V lookup: CDR1 MGHRA, CDR2 YSYEKL.

This clone was detected a few times. The rearrangement joins TRBV2 to TRBJ2-1; no clear D gene. This CDR3 region has 11 residues. Deletions cut 6 bases from V and 10 bases from J, with 10 bases between. CDR1 is SNHLY and CDR2 is FYNNEI in the germline V gene. In DNA, the CDR3 is TGTGCCAGCAGCTCCAGATACGAGCAGTTCTTC. It is translated as CASSSRYEQFF.